These 22 T cell receptor beta chains originate from one sample sequenced in a study of blood T cell repertoires in COVID-19. Assay used: immunoSEQ multiplex PCR; TCRdb lists only in-frame clones, some missing. The table has approximately 210,000 clones, about 79% seen once. The sequenced material came from PBMCs or T cells enriched from blood (not recorded which). Receptors were obtained from a woman aged 55-70 years who had recovered from COVID-19.

The chain uses TRBV7-2 and TRBJ2-3; D might be TRBD1 (5 bases). CDR1 and CDR2 (germline): SGHTA, FQGNSA. V was cut by 5 bases and J by 1 base, with 10 bases left in between. The CDR3 length is 14 residues. In DNA, the CDR3 is TGTGCCAGCAGCCTCCTAGGGGGCACAGATACGCAGTATTTT. This encodes CASSLLGGTDTQYF.

The chain is built from TRBV3-1 (or the pseudogene TRBV3-2) and TRBJ2-6; D is unclear. The CDR3 covers 13 residues. Trimming took off 4 bases at V and 4 bases at J, with 5 bases between the two ends. CDR1 and CDR2 (germline): LGHDT, YNNKEL (reference sequence). CDR3 sequence: CASSPGGANVLTF. DNA of the CDR3: TGTGCCAGCAGCCCTGGCGGGGCCAACGTCCTGACTTTC.

The chain uses TRBV5-1 and TRBJ1-6; 8 positions agree with TRBD1. The CDR3 loop spans 14 amino acids. The J segment lost 12 bases and the V segment lost 0 bases, leaving 5 bases of the junction unmatched. Germline values: CDR1 SGHRS, CDR2 YFSETQ. In DNA form, the CDR3 reads TGCGCCAGCAGCTTGGTACAGGGGGGGGGACCCCTCCACTTT. It yields the protein CASSLVQGGGPLHF.

The gene calls are TRBV9 and TRBJ2-2, with D perhaps TRBD1 (5 bases). The CDR3 runs to 16 residues. Trimming stripped 0 bases from V and 0 bases from J, with 9 bases between. The germline gives CDR1 SGDLS, CDR2 YYNGEE. The CDR3 DNA is TGTGCCAGCAGCGTAGGGCAGGGCCCGAACACCGGGGAGCTGTTTTTT. Protein product: CASSVGQGPNTGELFF.

This sequence joins TRBV7-9 and TRBJ2-7; 7 positions match TRBD1. The CDR3 sequence is 13 residues long. Germline V gives CDR1 SEHNR, CDR2 FQNEAQ (reference sequence). Trimming cost V 4 bases and J 6 bases; bases outside gene matches: 6. The DNA for the CDR3 is TGTGCCAGCAGCTCGACAGGGCTGGGCGAGCAGTACTTC. Translation: CASSSTGLGEQYF.

The rearrangement joins TRBV7-8 to TRBJ1-6, with D uncertain. Germline assignment: CDR1 SGHVS and CDR2 FQNEAQ. Trimming took 0 bases from V and 6 from J, leaving 6 bases between them. This CDR3 has 14 amino acids. Here the CDR3 DNA reads TGTGCCAGCAGCTTAGCGCCGGTTAATTCACCCCTCCACTTT. Its protein is CASSLAPVNSPLHF.

This chain connects TRBV4-3 to TRBJ2-7; a possible D gene is TRBD1 (5 bases). The CDR3 extends over 13 amino acids. Germline V lookup: CDR1 LGHNA, CDR2 YSLEER. V gave up 1 base and J gave up 3 bases, with 7 bases separating them. In DNA form, the CDR3 reads TGCGCCAGCAGCCAAGGACAGTTCTACGAGCAGTACTTC. Protein: CASSQGQFYEQYF.

V usage is TRBV7-9 and J usage is TRBJ2-7, with 9 bases that match TRBD1. V lost 1 base and J lost 7; bases outside the gene matches: 2. Germline V gene lookup returns CDR1 SEHNR and CDR2 FQNEAQ (reference sequence). This CDR3 spans 13 amino acids. Here the CDR3 reads CASSLGGTGEQYF. CDR3 DNA: TGTGCCAGCAGCTTAGGGGGGACAGGGGAGCAGTACTTC.

V gene TRBV7-2 combines with J gene TRBJ1-2; 9 bases match TRBD1. V trimming: 1 base; J trimming: 6 bases; junction bases outside the gene matches: 9. The CDR3 is 16 amino acids. Germline V gene sequence: CDR1 SGHTA, CDR2 FQGNSA. CDR3 in DNA: TGTGCCAGCAGCTTAGGGATCCTCGGGACAGGGCATGGCTACACCTTC. Translated: CASSLGILGTGHGYTF.

This clone was recorded only once. The chain has TRBV6-1 and TRBJ1-1; TRBD1 is a possible D gene (5 bases). The CDR3 contains 14 residues. The germline gives CDR1 MNHNS, CDR2 SASEGT. The V and J ends lost 2 bases and 6 bases respectively, with 13 bases between them. CDR3 nucleotide sequence: TGTGCCAGCAGTGAATTTCCAGGGATCCCTGAAGCTTTCTTT. Residues: CASSEFPGIPEAFF.

The CDR3 DNA reads TGTGCCATCAGTGTCAGCAGCGCAACTAATGAAAAACTGTTTTTT. Amino acids: CAISVSSATNEKLFF. The rearrangement uses TRBV10-3 and TRBJ1-4, with D uncertain. The CDR3 runs 15 residues. V lost 4 bases, J lost 0 bases, and 9 bases lay in between. Per germline, CDR1 ENHRY and CDR2 SYGVKD.

The gene calls are TRBV7-2 and TRBJ2-5; 10 positions match TRBD2. The germline CDR1 and CDR2 sequences are SGHTA and FQGNSA. The V segment lost 4 bases and the J segment 5 bases; nucleotides outside the gene matches: 16. This CDR3 is built from 18 residues. The CDR3 DNA sequence: TGTGCCAGCAGCTCCCCCGGGACTAGCGCTGGAGGGGCGGAGACCCAGTACTTC. Its translation: CASSSPGTSAGGAETQYF.

The genes are TRBV14 and TRBJ1-6; possible D gene TRBD1, 6 bases. CDR3 length equals 16 residues. The germline V and J ends were trimmed by 4 bases and 6 bases, with 16 bases remaining between them. Looked up from germline, CDR1 is SGHDN and CDR2 is FVKESK. The CDR3 bases are TGTGCCAGCAGCCGGGGGGGGGCAGAAATTAATTCACCCCTCCACTTT. Translated, it gives CASSRGGAEINSPLHF.

J is TRBJ1-2 and V is TRBV27; 8 nucleotides align to TRBD1. The J segment lost 8 bases and the V segment lost 4 bases, leaving 6 bases of the junction unmatched. In germline, CDR1 is MNHEY, CDR2 SMNVEV (reference sequence). This CDR3 comprises 13 residues. The CDR3 DNA follows: TGTGCCAGCAGTTCCGGACAGGGAAGCGGCTACACCTTC. Its translation: CASSSGQGSGYTF.

This sequence joins TRBV11-2 and TRBJ2-7; D perhaps matches TRBD2 (5 bases). Germline V gene data show CDR1 as SGHAT and CDR2 as FQNNGV. CDR3 length: 15 amino acids. Deletions cut 6 bases from V and 4 bases from J, with 19 bases between. CDR3 sequence (DNA): TGTGCCAGCAGTCACAGCGTCGGGGTAGGATACGAGCAGTACTTC. Protein product: CASSHSVGVGYEQYF. The full variable domain, its missing parts supplied by reference TRBV11-2 and TRBJ2-7, is EAGVAQSPRYKIIEKRQSVAFWCNPISGHATLYWYQQILGQGPKLLIQFQNNGVVDDSQLPKDRFSAERLKGVDSTLKIQPAKLEDSAVYLCASSHSVGVGYEQYFGPGTRLTVT.

This clone occurred a few times. The chain is built from TRBV4-3 and TRBJ1-2; D gene unclear. This CDR3 region has 13 residues. Germline V gives CDR1 LGHNA, CDR2 YSLEER. Trimming stripped 0 bases from V and 8 bases from J, with 10 bases between. The CDR3 is CASSQDWARGYTF. The CDR3 DNA reads as TGCGCCAGCAGCCAAGATTGGGCACGAGGCTACACCTTC.

V gene TRBV4-1 combines with J gene TRBJ1-6, with no clear D. The ends were cut back, 0 bases at V and 7 bases at J, with 13 bases in the middle. In germline, CDR1 is MGHRA, CDR2 YSYEKL. This CDR3 comprises 16 residues. CDR3 protein: CASSQEWQASNSPLHF. CDR3 coding DNA: TGCGCCAGCAGCCAAGAGTGGCAGGCTAGCAATTCACCCCTCCACTTT.

J is TRBJ2-7 and V is TRBV3-1 (or the pseudogene TRBV3-2); 8 bases are a match to TRBD2. Trimming cost V 6 bases and J 5 bases; bases outside gene matches: 9. There are 14 residues in the CDR3. From germline, CDR1 is LGHDT and CDR2 YNNKEL (reference sequence). CDR3 residues: CASSSRTSFDEQYF. The CDR3 DNA reads as TGTGCCAGCAGTTCTCGGACTAGCTTCGACGAGCAGTACTTC.

V usage is TRBV19 and J usage is TRBJ1-1; the D gene is possibly TRBD1 (5 bases). V shed 5 bases and J shed 0 bases, with 10 bases lying between them. The length of the CDR3 is 14 residues. Germline-derived CDR1 and CDR2 are LNHDA and SQIVND (reference sequence). The CDR3 region has the DNA TGTGCCAGTAGTGTCAGGGCAATGAACACTGAAGCTTTCTTT. Amino acid sequence: CASSVRAMNTEAFF. Drawing the rest from reference TRBV19 and TRBJ1-1, the complete variable domain is DGGITQSPKYLFRKEGQNVTLSCEQNLNHDAMYWYRQDPGQGLRLIYYSQIVNDFQKGDIAEGYSVSREKKESFPLTVTSAQKNPTAFYLCASSVRAMNTEAFFGQGTRLTVV.

V usage is TRBV19 and J usage is TRBJ2-5, with D perhaps TRBD1 (6 bases). V lost 4 bases to trimming and J lost 2 bases, with 11 bases between them. The germline gives CDR1 LNHDA, CDR2 SQIVND (reference sequence). The CDR3 length is 14 residues. The CDR3 sequence is CASSRDTVQETQYF. The DNA for the CDR3 is TGTGCCAGTAGTAGGGACACCGTTCAAGAGACCCAGTACTTC.

The V gene is TRBV6-2 or TRBV6-3, the J gene TRBJ2-7; 8 nucleotides agree with TRBD1. Germline trimming cut 5 bases from V and 4 bases from J; bases unmatched to any gene: 4. Germline V gene sequence: CDR1 MNHEY, CDR2 SVGEGT. The CDR3 extends over 13 amino acids. DNA of the CDR3: TGTGCCAGCAGTCCCCGGGACAGGTACGAGCAGTACTTC. Protein product: CASSPRDRYEQYF.

This rearrangement joins TRBV6-2 or TRBV6-3 to TRBJ1-5, with D possibly TRBD1 on 5 matching bases. Trimming stripped 5 bases from V and 7 bases from J, with 15 bases between. CDR1 is MNHEY, CDR2 SVGEGT, per germline. The CDR3 spans 14 residues. DNA for the CDR3: TGTGCCAGCAGTCGTACGGGGGGAAAGCAGCCCCAGCATTTT. Its protein product is CASSRTGGKQPQHF.